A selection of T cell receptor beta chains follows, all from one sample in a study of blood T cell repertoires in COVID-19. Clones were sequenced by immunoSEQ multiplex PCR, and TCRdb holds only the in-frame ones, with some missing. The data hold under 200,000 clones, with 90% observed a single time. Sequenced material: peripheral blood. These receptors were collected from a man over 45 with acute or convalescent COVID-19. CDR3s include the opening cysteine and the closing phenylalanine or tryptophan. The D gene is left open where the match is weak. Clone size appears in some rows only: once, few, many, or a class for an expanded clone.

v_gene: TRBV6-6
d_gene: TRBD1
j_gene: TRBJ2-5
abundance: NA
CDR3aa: CASPDRGSQETQYF
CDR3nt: TGTGCCAGCCCAGACAGGGGAAGCCAAGAGACCCAGTACTTC

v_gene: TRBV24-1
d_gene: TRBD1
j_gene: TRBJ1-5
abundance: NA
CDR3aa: CATSDANQGAGQPQHF
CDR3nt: TGTGCCACCAGTGATGCGAACCAGGGGGCCGGTCAGCCCCAGCATTTT

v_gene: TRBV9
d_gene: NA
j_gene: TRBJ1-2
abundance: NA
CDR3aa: CASSVGIGGYGYTF
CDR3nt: TGTGCCAGCAGCGTAGGGATAGGGGGCTATGGCTACACCTTC

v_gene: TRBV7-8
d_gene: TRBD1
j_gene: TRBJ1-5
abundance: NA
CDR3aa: CASSPKGGVNSNQPQHF
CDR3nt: TGTGCCAGCAGCCCAAAAGGGGGCGTGAATAGCAATCAGCCCCAGCATTTT

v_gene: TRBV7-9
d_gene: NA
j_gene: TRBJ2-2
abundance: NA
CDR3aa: CASSLGGAMTGELFF
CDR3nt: TGTGCCAGCAGCTTAGGTGGGGCGATGACCGGGGAGCTGTTTTTT

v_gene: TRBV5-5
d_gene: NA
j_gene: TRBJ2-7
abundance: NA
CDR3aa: CASSSPRSTTEQYF
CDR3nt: TGTGCCAGCAGCTCACCTCGGAGCACAACCGAGCAGTACTTC

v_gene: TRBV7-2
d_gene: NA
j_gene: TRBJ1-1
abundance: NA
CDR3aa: CASSLVYNMNTEAFF
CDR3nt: TGTGCCAGCAGCTTAGTATACAACATGAACACTGAAGCTTTCTTT

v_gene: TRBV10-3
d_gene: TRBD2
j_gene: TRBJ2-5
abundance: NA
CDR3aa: CATRSTSGEETQYF
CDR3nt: TGTGCCACCCGTTCGACTAGCGGGGAAGAGACCCAGTACTTC

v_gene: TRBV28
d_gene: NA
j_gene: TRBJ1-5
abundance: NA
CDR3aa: CASSVQEGVQPQHF
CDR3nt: TGTGCCAGCAGTGTCCAAGAGGGTGTCCAGCCCCAGCATTTT

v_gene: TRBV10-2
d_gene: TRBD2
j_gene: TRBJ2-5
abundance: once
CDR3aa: CASSLLGLAGVGNQETQYF
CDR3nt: TGCGCCAGCAGCCTATTAGGACTAGCGGGAGTCGGGAACCAAGAGACCCAGTACTTC

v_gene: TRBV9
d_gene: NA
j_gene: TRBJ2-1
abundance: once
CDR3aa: CASSVGSNNEQFF
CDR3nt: TGTGCCAGCAGCGTAGGTAGCAACAATGAGCAGTTCTTC

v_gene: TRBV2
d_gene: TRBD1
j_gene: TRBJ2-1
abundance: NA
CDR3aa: CASVGDRNNEQFF
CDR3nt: TGTGCCAGCGTTGGGGACAGAAACAATGAGCAGTTCTTC

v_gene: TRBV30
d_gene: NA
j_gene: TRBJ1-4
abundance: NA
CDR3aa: CAWSTSSANEKLFF
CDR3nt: TGTGCCTGGAGTACGTCGTCAGCTAATGAAAAACTGTTTTTT

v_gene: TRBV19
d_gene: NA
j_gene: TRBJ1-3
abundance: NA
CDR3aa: CASSDITGIPGNTIYF
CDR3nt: TGTGCCAGTAGTGACATCACAGGGATCCCTGGAAACACCATATATTTT

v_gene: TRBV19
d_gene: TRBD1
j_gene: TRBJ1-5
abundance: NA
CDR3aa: CASTGQGNQPQHF
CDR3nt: TGTGCCAGTACTGGACAGGGAAATCAGCCCCAGCATTTT

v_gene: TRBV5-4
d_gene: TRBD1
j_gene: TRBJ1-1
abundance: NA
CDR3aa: CASSQDRGQTEAFF
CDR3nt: TGTGCCAGCAGCCAAGACAGGGGGCAAACTGAAGCTTTCTTT

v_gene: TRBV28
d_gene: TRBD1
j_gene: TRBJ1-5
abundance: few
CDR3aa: CASSTRDRGTNQPQHF
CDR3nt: TGTGCCAGCAGTACCCGGGACAGGGGGACCAATCAGCCCCAGCATTTT

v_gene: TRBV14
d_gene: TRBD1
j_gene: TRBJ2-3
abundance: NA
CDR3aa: CASSQDWDRRTDTQYF
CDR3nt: TGTGCCAGCAGCCAAGATTGGGACAGACGCACAGATACGCAGTATTTT

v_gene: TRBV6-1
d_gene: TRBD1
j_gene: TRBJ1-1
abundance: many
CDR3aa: CASSELPQGAVGAFF
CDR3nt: TGTGCCAGCAGTGAATTACCTCAGGGGGCGGTGGGTGCTTTCTTT

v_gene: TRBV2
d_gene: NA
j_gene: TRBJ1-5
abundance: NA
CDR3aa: CASRDSGTNQPQHF
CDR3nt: TGTGCCAGCAGGGACAGTGGGACCAATCAGCCCCAGCATTTT

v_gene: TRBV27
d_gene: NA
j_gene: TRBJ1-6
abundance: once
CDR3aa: CASSLEETINSPLHF
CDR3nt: TGTGCCAGCAGTTTAGAGGAAACGATTAATTCACCCCTCCACTTT

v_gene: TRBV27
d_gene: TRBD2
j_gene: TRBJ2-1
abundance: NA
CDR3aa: CASSPMTSGIYNEQFF
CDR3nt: TGTGCCAGCAGTCCTATGACTAGCGGGATATACAATGAGCAGTTCTTC

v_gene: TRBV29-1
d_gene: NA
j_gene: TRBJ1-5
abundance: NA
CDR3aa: CSVEGGGGQPQHF
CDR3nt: TGCAGCGTTGAGGGGGGGGGCGGTCAGCCCCAGCATTTT

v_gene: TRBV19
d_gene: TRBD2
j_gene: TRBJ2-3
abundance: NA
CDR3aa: CASSLEPGLAGGPGPTDTQYF
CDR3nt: TGTGCCAGTAGTCTGGAGCCGGGACTAGCGGGAGGGCCTGGTCCCACAGATACGCAGTATTTT